The 25 T cell receptor beta chains below come from one sample, sequenced in a study of blood T cell repertoires in COVID-19. The repertoire was sequenced with immunoSEQ multiplex PCR; TCRdb's copy has only in-frame clones and lacks some. The sample includes under 35,000 clones, about 80% seen only once; the top ten take about two thirds. The sample was peripheral blood. Source of these receptors: a man aged 65 to 79 with acute or convalescent COVID-19.

This clone was observed a handful of times. The chain links TRBV3-1 (or the pseudogene TRBV3-2) to TRBJ2-3; 7 bases align to TRBD1. Germline values: CDR1 LGHDT, CDR2 YNNKEL (reference sequence). There are 15 residues in the CDR3. Trimming removed 2 bases from V and 3 bases from J; junction bases left unmatched: 5. The CDR3 DNA sequence: TGTGCCAGCAGCCAAAATTTACAGGGGACAGATACGCAGTATTTT. It encodes CASSQNLQGTDTQYF.

The V gene is TRBV19, the J gene TRBJ2-3; TRBD2 matches at 8 bases. J gave up 7 bases and V 1 base, and 4 bases lay outside the gene matches. The germline V gene encodes CDR1 LNHDA and CDR2 SQIVND (reference sequence). The CDR3 contains 14 residues. Here the CDR3 reads CASSIGTGGNTQYF. CDR3 in DNA: TGTGCCAGTAGTATAGGAACGGGGGGGAATACGCAGTATTTT.

This clone was recorded once. This rearrangement joins TRBV7-2 to TRBJ2-1; D possibly corresponds to TRBD2 (5 bases). V gave up 1 base and J gave up 5 bases, with 12 bases separating them. Germline assignment: CDR1 SGHTA and CDR2 FQGNSA. This CDR3 region has 15 residues. The CDR3, as DNA: TGTGCCAGCAGCTTAGATCTAGCTGATCACAATGAGCAGTTCTTC. This encodes CASSLDLADHNEQFF.

CDR3 residues: CASSHYTFPGHLYEQFF. CDR3 coding DNA: TGTGCCAGCAGCCATTATACCTTCCCGGGACACCTCTATGAGCAGTTCTTC. The J gene is TRBJ2-1, the V gene TRBV13; weak D call: TRBD1 (6 bases). Germline V gene data show CDR1 as PRHDT and CDR2 as FYEKMQ (reference sequence). V was pared by 5 bases and J by 8 bases, with 25 bases between. This CDR3 is 17 amino acids long.

V gene TRBV9 combines with J gene TRBJ2-5, with 7 bases aligning to TRBD1. J gave up 2 bases and V 0 bases, and 7 bases lay outside the gene matches. This CDR3 contains 16 residues. Germline loops: CDR1 SGDLS, CDR2 YYNGEE. The CDR3 bases are TGTGCCAGCAGCGTAGTAACAGGGGAAGGACAAGAGACCCAGTACTTC. Translation gives CASSVVTGEGQETQYF. The whole variable domain, remainder taken from reference TRBV9 and TRBJ2-5, is DSGVTQTPKHLITATGQRVTLRCSPRSGDLSVYWYQQSLDQGLQFLIQYYNGEERAKGNILERFSAQQFPDLHSELNLSSLELGDSALYFCASSVVTGEGQETQYFGPGTRLLVL.

In this sample, this clone turned up once. V is TRBV20-1 and J is TRBJ2-2; 8 bases align to TRBD1. This CDR3 comprises 13 residues. Germline CDR1 DFQATT, CDR2 SNEGSKA (reference sequence). The V segment lost 3 bases and the J segment 4 bases; nucleotides outside the gene matches: 1. CDR3 nucleotide sequence: TGCAGTGCTAGTACAGGGGGCACCGGGGAGCTGTTTTTT. Protein sequence: CSASTGGTGELFF.

The chain couples TRBV27 to TRBJ1-4; D possibly corresponds to TRBD1 (6 bases). V lost 2 bases to trimming and J lost 3 bases, with 10 bases between them. The CDR3 has 15 residues. From germline, CDR1 is MNHEY and CDR2 SMNVEV (reference sequence). This CDR3 reads CASSLGGQPNEKLFF. For the CDR3, the DNA is TGTGCCAGCAGTTTAGGCGGACAGCCTAATGAAAAACTGTTTTTT.

This chain links TRBV5-4 with TRBJ1-6; D is uncertain. The CDR3 is 13 amino acids. Germline V CDR1 and CDR2: SGHNT, YYREEE (reference sequence). The V end was cut by 7 bases, the J end by 5 bases, with 10 bases between. CDR3 sequence (DNA): TGTGCCAGCGGGCGGGATAATAATTCACCCCTCCACTTT. It encodes CASGRDNNSPLHF.

This clone was picked up one time. The chain is built from TRBV16 and TRBJ1-4, with D hard to call. The CDR3 contains 15 residues. Per the germline V gene, CDR1 is KGHSY and CDR2 is FQNENV. Trimming took 0 bases from V and 7 from J, leaving 12 bases between them. The CDR3 sequence: CASSQSRVFGEKLFF. The DNA for the CDR3 is TGTGCCAGCAGCCAATCGCGGGTCTTCGGTGAAAAACTGTTTTTT. The full variable domain, its missing parts supplied by reference TRBV16 and TRBJ1-4, is GEEVAQTPKHLVRGEGQKAKLYCAPIKGHSYVFWYQQVLKNEFKFLISFQNENVFDETGMPKERFSAKCLPNSPCSLEIQATKLEDSAVYFCASSQSRVFGEKLFFGSGTQLSVL.

CDR3 bases: TGTGCTAGTGGTCAAGGACAGCCAGAGACCCAGTACTTC. Translating gives CASGQGQPETQYF. V gene TRBV12-5 combines with J gene TRBJ2-5; perhaps TRBD1 as D (6 bases). The germline V gene has CDR1 LGHNT and CDR2 FRNRAP. The length of the CDR3 is 13 residues. V was pared by 5 bases and J by 4 bases, with 11 bases between.

V usage is TRBV25-1 and J usage is TRBJ2-3; TRBD2 matches at 7 bases. The V gene's germline CDR1 is MGHDK and CDR2 SYGVNS. This CDR3 has 14 amino acids. Trimming at V came to 8 bases and at J to 3 bases, leaving 8 bases not matched to a gene. The CDR3 nucleotides read TGTGCCAGCGCGACTAGCCGTCGTACAGATACGCAGTATTTT. Translating gives CASATSRRTDTQYF.

This chain joins TRBV30 and TRBJ1-2, with TRBD1 identical over 8 bases. Trimming at V came to 4 bases and at J to 7 bases, leaving 11 bases not matched to a gene. The germline V gene has CDR1 GTSNPN and CDR2 SVGIG (reference sequence). The CDR3 sequence is 14 residues long. This CDR3 is CAWNPRRGQVGYTF. CDR3 nucleotide sequence: TGTGCCTGGAACCCCCGCAGGGGGCAGGTTGGCTACACCTTC.

This clone showed up just once. The chain employs TRBV5-1 and TRBJ2-7, with 7 nucleotides matching TRBD2. J gave up 0 bases and V 3 bases, and 3 bases lay outside the gene matches. This CDR3 contains 14 residues. CDR1 is SGHRS and CDR2 is YFSETQ in the germline V gene. DNA of the CDR3: TGCGCCAGCAGCTCTAGCGGTAGCTCCTACGAGCAGTACTTC. It codes for CASSSSGSSYEQYF.

This clone was found once. The rearrangement links TRBV5-5 to TRBJ2-7, with unresolved D. Germline values: CDR1 SGHKS, CDR2 YYEKEE (reference sequence). CDR3 size: 15 residues. V shed 3 bases and J shed 3 bases, with 16 bases lying between them. The CDR3 nucleotides read TGTGCCAGCAGCTCCCTCCCCGAGAGTCACTACGAGCAGTACTTC. Amino acids: CASSSLPESHYEQYF. Full variable domain (missing parts from reference TRBV5-5 and TRBJ2-7): DAGVTQSPTHLIKTRGQQVTLRCSPISGHKSVSWYQQVLGQGPQFIFQYYEKEERGRGNFPDRFSARQFPNYSSELNVNALLLGDSALYLCASSSLPESHYEQYFGPGTRLTVT.

This chain uses TRBV30 with TRBJ2-2; 9 positions agree with TRBD2. V was pared by 8 bases and J by 6 bases, with 10 bases of the junction left unmatched. CDR1 and CDR2 (germline): GTSNPN, SVGIG (reference sequence). The CDR3 extends over 14 amino acids. The CDR3 protein is CAGLAGVSSGELFF. The CDR3 bases are TGTGCCGGTTTAGCGGGAGTTAGTTCCGGGGAGCTGTTTTTT. The full variable domain, completed using reference TRBV30 and TRBJ2-2, is SQTIHQWPATLVQPVGSPLSLECTVEGTSNPNLYWYRQAAGRGLQLLFYSVGIGQISSEVPQNLSASRPQDRQFILSSKKLLLSDSGFYLCAGLAGVSSGELFFGEGSRLTVL.

The gene calls are TRBV7-2 and TRBJ2-1, with TRBD2 identical over 8 bases. Germline V gene data show CDR1 as SGHTA and CDR2 as FQGNSA. Germline trimming cut 2 bases from V and 4 bases from J; bases unmatched to any gene: 10. There are 17 residues in the CDR3. CDR3 sequence (DNA): TGTGCCAGCAGCTTATCGGGGGCGGGACTAGTGTACAATGAGCAGTTCTTC. It yields the protein CASSLSGAGLVYNEQFF.

Only one count was recorded for this clone. The chain recombines TRBV5-5 with TRBJ1-4, with 8 nucleotides matching TRBD1. Trimming took 3 bases from V and 4 from J; bases not matched to a gene: 8. This CDR3 region has 16 residues. Germline V gene lookup returns CDR1 SGHKS and CDR2 YYEKEE (reference sequence). In nucleotides, the CDR3 is TGTGCCAGCAGCTCGCGTGGACAGGGCGGTAATGAAAAACTGTTTTTT. Protein product: CASSSRGQGGNEKLFF.

The chain is built from TRBV11-2 and TRBJ2-7; D is undetermined. The V gene's germline CDR1 is SGHAT and CDR2 FQNNGV. This CDR3 has 13 residues. Trimming pared 3 bases from V and 5 bases from J, leaving 11 bases between. CDR3 in amino acids: CASSFSADNEQYF. The CDR3 nucleotides read TGTGCCAGCAGCTTTTCAGCCGACAACGAGCAGTACTTC.

This clone was counted many times. The V and J genes are TRBV5-4 and TRBJ2-5; the D gene is possibly TRBD1 (6 bases). V lost 8 bases and J lost 1, with 12 bases in between. This CDR3 region has 13 residues. Germline assignment: CDR1 SGHNT and CDR2 YYREEE (reference sequence). The CDR3 bases are TGTGCCAGTGCCCGGACAGCCCAAGAGACCCAGTACTTC. As protein: CASARTAQETQYF.

The rearrangement joins TRBV7-2 to TRBJ1-6; D is unclear. The CDR3 runs 14 residues. The germline V gene has CDR1 SGHTA and CDR2 FQGNSA. V shed 0 bases and J shed 8 bases, with 8 bases lying between them. The CDR3: CASSLARSYSPLHF. The CDR3, as DNA: TGTGCCAGCAGCTTAGCCAGATCGTATTCACCCCTCCACTTT. Filled out from reference TRBV7-2 and TRBJ1-6, the complete variable domain reads GAGVSQSPSNKVTEKGKDVELRCDPISGHTALYWYRQSLGQGLEFLIYFQGNSAPDKSGLPSDRFSAERTGGSVSTLTIQRTQQEDSAVYLCASSLARSYSPLHFGNGTRLTVT.

This clone was observed many times. This chain connects TRBV5-1 to TRBJ2-3, with D possibly being TRBD2 (5 bases). The CDR3 runs 13 residues. The germline CDR1 and CDR2 sequences are SGHRS and YFSETQ. V was shortened by 4 bases and J by 2 bases, with 8 bases between the two germline ends. The CDR3 is CASSPGNTDTQYF. In DNA, the CDR3 is TGCGCCAGCAGCCCCGGGAACACAGATACGCAGTATTTT.

This chain links TRBV5-1 with TRBJ1-1, with 7 bases aligning to TRBD1. V was pared by 0 bases and J by 4 bases, with 6 bases of the junction left unmatched. The length of the CDR3 is 15 residues. The germline gives CDR1 SGHRS, CDR2 YFSETQ. The DNA for the CDR3 is TGCGCCAGCAGCTTGGTAAGTGACAGGGCCACTGAAGCTTTCTTT. Translating it yields CASSLVSDRATEAFF.

The gene calls are TRBV10-1 and TRBJ2-2; D is undetermined. Germline loops: CDR1 WNHNN, CDR2 SYGVQD (reference sequence). V was pared by 2 bases and J by 5 bases, with 9 bases between. The CDR3 spans 14 residues. The CDR3 bases are TGCGCCAGCAGTGAGCTTCTTAGTACCGGGGAGCTGTTTTTT. Encoded protein: CASSELLSTGELFF.

This sequence joins TRBV28 and TRBJ2-1; 7 nucleotides agree with TRBD1. The CDR3 runs to 14 residues. The V gene's germline CDR1 is MDHEN and CDR2 SYDVKM. J was trimmed by 6 bases and V by 6 bases; bases with no gene match: 8. CDR3 sequence (DNA): TGTGCCAGCAGCCGCGACAGGGCTATCAATGAGCAGTTCTTC. This codes for CASSRDRAINEQFF.

The V call is TRBV6-2 or TRBV6-3, the J call TRBJ2-7; a weak D match, TRBD2 (6 bases). This CDR3 is 13 amino acids long. In germline, CDR1 is MNHEY, CDR2 SVGEGT. V gave up 5 bases and J gave up 5 bases, with 13 bases separating them. CDR3: CASSPATRNEQYF. CDR3 nucleotide sequence: TGTGCCAGCAGTCCGGCGACTAGAAACGAGCAGTACTTC.